This is a list of T cell receptor beta chains from one sample in a study of graft-versus-host responses after intestinal transplantation. Profiled with immunoSEQ multiplex PCR; TCRdb holds only in-frame clones, not every one. The repertoire holds tens of thousands of clones, with about 93% as singletons. The starting material was PBMCs, obtained 16 days after intestinal transplant. The receptors were gathered from a human patient who received an intestinal transplant, so some T cells may come from the graft donor. CDR3s leave out the opening cysteine and the closing phenylalanine or tryptophan.

v_gene: TRBV28
j_gene: TRBJ2-1
CDR3aa: ASRVAGRRVNEQF

v_gene: TRBV7-8
j_gene: -
CDR3aa: ASGQGENEQY

v_gene: TRBV5-6
j_gene: TRBJ2-4
CDR3aa: ASSWTGQNIQY

v_gene: TRBV4-1
j_gene: TRBJ2-3
CDR3aa: ASSQEGLAISTDTQY

v_gene: TRBV27
j_gene: TRBJ2-6
CDR3aa: ASRARSGANVLT

v_gene: TRBV9
j_gene: TRBJ2-7
CDR3aa: ASSVRMSDEQY

v_gene: TRBV15
j_gene: TRBJ2-7
CDR3aa: ATSREGSRGGEQY

v_gene: TRBV9
j_gene: TRBJ2-1
CDR3aa: ASSADRGFYNEQF

v_gene: TRBV6-1
j_gene: TRBJ2-7
CDR3aa: ASRVWTSGRDEQY

v_gene: TRBV27
j_gene: TRBJ1-5
CDR3aa: ASSPLGEYSNQPQH

v_gene: TRBV4-1
j_gene: TRBJ2-1
CDR3aa: ASSTSGSTYNEQF

v_gene: TRBV5-1
j_gene: TRBJ2-3
CDR3aa: ASSGGTSGSTDTQY

v_gene: TRBV9
j_gene: TRBJ2-1
CDR3aa: ASSVSGSSYNEQF

v_gene: TRBV10-2
j_gene: TRBJ2-5
CDR3aa: AGGSGGSKETQY

v_gene: TRBV15
j_gene: TRBJ1-4
CDR3aa: ATSPRWANEKLF

v_gene: TRBV14
j_gene: TRBJ2-7
CDR3aa: ASSQGQNRTSKGNNYEQY

v_gene: TRBV25-1
j_gene: TRBJ2-5
CDR3aa: ASSEYGETQY

v_gene: TRBV5-1
j_gene: TRBJ2-7
CDR3aa: ASSFTTGAPYEQY

v_gene: TRBV28
j_gene: TRBJ2-5
CDR3aa: ASSWLLLTVGQETQY

v_gene: TRBV4-1
j_gene: TRBJ2-7
CDR3aa: ASSLQEGTTSYEQY

v_gene: TRBV28
j_gene: TRBJ1-2
CDR3aa: ASRPPGGMDGYT

v_gene: TRBV30
j_gene: TRBJ2-3
CDR3aa: AWSLGQGTDTQY

v_gene: TRBV28
j_gene: TRBJ2-7
CDR3aa: ASSLGVTGVSEQY

v_gene: TRBV5-1
j_gene: TRBJ1-1
CDR3aa: ASSWGRDRGLNTEAF

v_gene: TRBV28
j_gene: TRBJ2-3
CDR3aa: ASGWGGTSTDTQY

v_gene: TRBV5-4
j_gene: TRBJ1-6
CDR3aa: ASSRDGLASPLH

v_gene: TRBV15
j_gene: TRBJ1-1
CDR3aa: ATSRGWTGATEAF

v_gene: TRBV14
j_gene: -
CDR3aa: ASSLGMRYEQY

v_gene: TRBV9
j_gene: -
CDR3aa: ASSVEETGRSEQY

v_gene: TRBV19
j_gene: TRBJ2-1
CDR3aa: ASSMTSGPYNEQF

v_gene: TRBV6-6
j_gene: TRBJ2-1
CDR3aa: ASSWGTGEDNEQF

v_gene: TRBV7-2
j_gene: TRBJ2-7
CDR3aa: ASSPGTSVYWEQY

v_gene: TRBV30
j_gene: TRBJ1-5
CDR3aa: AWSAYSNQPQH